The present TCR beta chain was sequenced within a study of cytomegalovirus exposure and HLA in healthy donors. Study-level points and caveats: In vitro testing confirmed three CMV-associated chains as specific for CMV antigens. Altogether, 150 to 200 TCR beta chains were recorded as cytomegalovirus-associated.

A remark on this clone: The target antigen is unknown.

TCRdb keeps only in-frame clones here, not all; method: immunoSEQ multiplex PCR. This sample yields about 66,000 clones, of which around 97% are seen a single time; 1.5% to 2% belongs to the top ten. The V and J ends lost 4 bases and 2 bases respectively, with 10 bases between them. Germline assignment: CDR1 SEHNR and CDR2 FQNEAQ (reference sequence). The CDR3 sequence is 14 residues long. The sequence was obtained from a woman between 18 and 30 years old in good health and CMV-seropositive. Sequenced sample: PBMCs. The chain recombines TRBV7-9 with TRBJ2-3, with D perhaps TRBD2 (6 bases). The CDR3 region has the DNA TGTGCCAGCAGCTCGCTAGCGATCACAGATACGCAGTATTTT. This sequence encodes CASSSLAITDTQYF. The complete variable domain, with remaining parts taken from reference TRBV7-9 and TRBJ2-3, reads DTGVSQNPRHKITKRGQNVTFRCDPISEHNRLYWYRQTLGQGPEFLTYFQNEAQLEKSRLLSDRFSAERPKGSFSTLEIQRTEQGDSAMYLCASSSLAITDTQYFGPGTRLTVL.